The sequence of this TCR beta chain was determined in a study of graft-versus-host responses after intestinal transplantation. For the study at large: Tacrolimus and steroids were given for roughly 3 years to all recipients after anti-thymocyte globulin induction. Study conclusions and caveats: The highest levels of circulating GvH clones went along with early declines in HvG clones after transplant. Across patients carrying graft-donor T cell macrochimerism, allografts held high graft-versus-host to host-versus-graft clonal ratios.

The study plated 200,000 CFSE-labeled responders with 200,000 irradiated, violet-dye-labeled stimulators. Sequencing was performed with immunoSEQ multiplex PCR; in TCRdb, only in-frame clones are kept and a portion is missing. The repertoire holds about 21,000 clones, with roughly 30% as singletons. The germline V gene has CDR1 MGHRA and CDR2 YSYEKL. This CDR3 region has 15 residues. The V end lost 4 bases, the J end lost 7 bases, and 16 bases lay between the germline ends. This TCR was sampled from a human patient who received an intestinal transplant. Sequences were derived from alloreactive CD8+ T cells from a mixed lymphocyte reaction culture, sampled before intestinal transplant. Subset: CFSE-low proliferating T cells sorted from roughly 6-day pre-transplant mixed lymphocyte reaction (GvH or HvG direction). The rearrangement uses TRBV4-1 and TRBJ1-4, with D possibly matching TRBD1 (6 bases). In DNA form, the CDR3 reads TGCGCCAGCAGCCTTTTAGGGGGGCCGAGTGAAAAACTGTTTTTT. Its protein product is CASSLLGGPSEKLFF.